The sequence of this TCR beta chain was determined in a study of CD8 T cells in Susac syndrome. The RNA input was roughly 0.45 to 1 ug, and it was reverse transcribed with random hexamers. TCRdb analysed the immunoSEQ multiplex PCR reads with MiXCR anew, one entry per CDR3 protein. The table includes about 300,000 distinct CDR3 sequences, about nine tenths detected once. CD8+ and CD4+ T cells from blood underwent TCR beta sequencing, which was carried out in a high-throughput format. The multiple sclerosis control group comprised treatment-naive patients with stable or active relapsing-remitting disease. TEMRA cells underwent FACS enrichment and CD8+ and CD4+ T cells underwent negative isolation. The specimen sequenced was CD8+ T cells from PBMCs. The sequence came from a human donor with multiple sclerosis.

The CDR3 here is CAWREARTPQSYNSPLHF. The CDR3 DNA reads as TGTGCCTGGAGGGAGGCCCGAACGCCCCAGTCCTATAATTCACCCCTCCACTTT. The chain couples TRBV30 to TRBJ1-6; no definite D call. Trimming removed 3 bases at V and 1 base at J, with 19 bases between. Germline V CDR1 and CDR2: GTSNPN, SVGIG (reference sequence). CDR3 length: 18 residues.